This TCR beta chain is drawn from a study of human T cells and chemical hapten exposure. The time point: patch test 1, 2 weeks after DPC sensitization. Sample treatment: therapeutic diphenylcyclopropenone sensitization with weekly scalp DPC. The table lists this clonotype with a few counts. Looked up from germline, CDR1 is SQVTM and CDR2 is ANQGSEA. This CDR3 region has 17 residues. Germline trimming cut 3 bases from V and 1 base from J; bases unmatched to any gene: 12. A single record per CDR3 protein comes from TCRdb applying MiXCR to the RACE reads. The sample contains approximately 80,000 distinct CDR3 sequences, over 8.5% of which appear only once.

This material consisted of whole blood, taken in connection with sensitization to the hapten diphenylcyclopropenone (DPC). The sequence was collected from a woman aged 45-65 years with alopecia areata. Some clones in this sample may be carry-over from other donors' samples. The rearrangement uses TRBV29-1 and TRBJ1-2; 9 bases are shared with TRBD1. CDR3 DNA sequence: TGCAGCGTTGAGCCGGGACAGGGAGATGTTGGTAACTATGGCTACACCTTC. This codes for CSVEPGQGDVGNYGYTF.